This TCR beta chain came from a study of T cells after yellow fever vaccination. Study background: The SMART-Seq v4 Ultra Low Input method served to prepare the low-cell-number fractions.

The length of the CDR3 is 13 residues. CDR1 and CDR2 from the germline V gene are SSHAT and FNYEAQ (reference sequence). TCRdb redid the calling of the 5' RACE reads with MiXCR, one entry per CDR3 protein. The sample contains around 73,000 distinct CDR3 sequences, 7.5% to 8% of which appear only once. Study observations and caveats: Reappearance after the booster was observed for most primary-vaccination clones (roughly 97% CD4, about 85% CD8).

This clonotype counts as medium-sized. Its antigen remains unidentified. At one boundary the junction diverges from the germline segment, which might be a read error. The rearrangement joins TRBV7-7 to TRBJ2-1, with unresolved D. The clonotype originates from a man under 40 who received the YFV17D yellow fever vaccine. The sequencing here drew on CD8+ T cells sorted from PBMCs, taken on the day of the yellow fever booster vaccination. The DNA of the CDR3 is TGTGCTAGCAGCTACGATCCGTACAATGAGCAGTTCTTC. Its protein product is CASSYDPYNEQFF.